The next 4 T cell receptor beta chains were all read from a single sample in a study of blood T cell repertoires in COVID-19. The method was immunoSEQ multiplex PCR; TCRdb's version includes in-frame clones alone and lacks a portion of them. The data contain about 440,000 clones, around nine tenths of them seen just once; the ten biggest clones take up roughly 2%. Sequenced: PBMCs or T cells enriched from blood (not recorded which). The receptors derive from a woman under 30 with acute COVID-19.

The chain employs TRBV18 and TRBJ1-6; TRBD1 might be the D (6 bases). The CDR3 is 15 residues long. The V end lost 3 bases, the J end lost 3 bases, and 9 bases lay between the germline ends. Germline V gives CDR1 KGHSH, CDR2 LQKENI. As DNA, the CDR3 is TGTGCCAGCTCACCCCGGACAGACTATAATTCACCCCTCCACTTT. It yields the protein CASSPRTDYNSPLHF.

The chain recombines TRBV3-1 (or the pseudogene TRBV3-2) with TRBJ1-5; D unresolved. V shed 4 bases and J shed 4 bases, with 11 bases lying between them. CDR1 and CDR2 from the germline V gene are LGHDT and YNNKEL (reference sequence). The CDR3 spans 14 residues. In DNA, the CDR3 is TGTGCCAGCAGCCGAGCTGGAGGGAATCAGCCCCAGCATTTT. Its translation: CASSRAGGNQPQHF.

The chain is built from TRBV28 and TRBJ1-4, with D possibly matching TRBD1 (5 bases). The CDR3 is 16 residues long. V shed 7 bases and J shed 2 bases, with 17 bases lying between them. Germline V gene sequence: CDR1 MDHEN, CDR2 SYDVKM. The CDR3 loop is CASKSATTETNEKLFF. The DNA of the CDR3 is TGTGCCAGCAAGTCGGCCACGACAGAGACTAATGAAAAACTGTTTTTT.

This chain connects TRBV19 to TRBJ1-2; D not resolved. Trimming stripped 4 bases from V and 4 bases from J, with 10 bases between. CDR3 length: 13 residues. Germline lookup yields CDR1 LNHDA and CDR2 SQIVND (reference sequence). The CDR3 loop is CASSRAPSYGYTF. CDR3 nucleotide sequence: TGTGCCAGTAGTAGAGCACCTTCCTATGGCTACACCTTC.